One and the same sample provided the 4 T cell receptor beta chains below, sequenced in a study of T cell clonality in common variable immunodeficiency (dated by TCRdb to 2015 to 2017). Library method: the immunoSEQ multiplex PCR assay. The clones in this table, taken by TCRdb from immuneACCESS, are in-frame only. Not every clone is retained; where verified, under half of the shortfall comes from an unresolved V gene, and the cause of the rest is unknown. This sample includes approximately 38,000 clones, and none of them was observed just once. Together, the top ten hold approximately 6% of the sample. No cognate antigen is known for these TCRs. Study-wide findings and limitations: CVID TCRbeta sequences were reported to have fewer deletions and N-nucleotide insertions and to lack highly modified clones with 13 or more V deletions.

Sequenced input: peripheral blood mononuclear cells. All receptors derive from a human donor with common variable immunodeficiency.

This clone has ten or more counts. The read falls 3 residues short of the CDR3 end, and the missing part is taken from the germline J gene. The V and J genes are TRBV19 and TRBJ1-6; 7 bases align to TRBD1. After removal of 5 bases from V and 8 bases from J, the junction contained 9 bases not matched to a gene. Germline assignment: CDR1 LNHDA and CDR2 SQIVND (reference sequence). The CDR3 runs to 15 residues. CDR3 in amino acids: CASSARTGQYSPLHF. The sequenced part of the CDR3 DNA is TGTGCCAGTAGTGCCCGAACGGGACAGTATTCACCC.

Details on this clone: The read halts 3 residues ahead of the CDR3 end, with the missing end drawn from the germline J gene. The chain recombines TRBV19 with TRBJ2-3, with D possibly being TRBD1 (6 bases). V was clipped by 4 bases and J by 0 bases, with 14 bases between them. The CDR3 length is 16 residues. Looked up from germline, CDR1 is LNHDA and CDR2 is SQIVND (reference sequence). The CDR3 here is CASSTGTSTSTDTQYF. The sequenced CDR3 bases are TGTGCCAGTAGTACCGGGACATCAACTAGCACAGATACG.

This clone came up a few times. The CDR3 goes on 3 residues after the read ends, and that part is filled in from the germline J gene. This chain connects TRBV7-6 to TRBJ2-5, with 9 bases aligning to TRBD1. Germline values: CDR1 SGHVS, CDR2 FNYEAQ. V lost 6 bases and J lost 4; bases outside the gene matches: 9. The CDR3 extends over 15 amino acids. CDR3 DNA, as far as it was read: TGTGCCAGCAGGGCTGGACAGGGGATCTCAGAGACC. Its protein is CASRAGQGISET. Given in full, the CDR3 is CASRAGQGISETQYF.

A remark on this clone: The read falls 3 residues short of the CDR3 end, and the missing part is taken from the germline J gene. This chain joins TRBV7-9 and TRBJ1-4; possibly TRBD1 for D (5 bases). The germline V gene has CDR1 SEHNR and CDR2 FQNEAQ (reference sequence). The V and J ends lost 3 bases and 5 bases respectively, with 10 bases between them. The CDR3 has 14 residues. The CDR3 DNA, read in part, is TGTGCCAGCAGCTTTTGGGGGGAAAATGAAAAA. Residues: CASSFWGENEK. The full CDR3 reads CASSFWGENEKLFF. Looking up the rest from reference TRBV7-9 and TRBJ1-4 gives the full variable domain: DTGVSQNPRHKITKRGQNVTFRCDPISEHNRLYWYRQTLGQGPEFLTYFQNEAQLEKSRLLSDRFSAERPKGSFSTLEIQRTEQGDSAMYLCASSFWGENEKLFFGSGTQLSVL.